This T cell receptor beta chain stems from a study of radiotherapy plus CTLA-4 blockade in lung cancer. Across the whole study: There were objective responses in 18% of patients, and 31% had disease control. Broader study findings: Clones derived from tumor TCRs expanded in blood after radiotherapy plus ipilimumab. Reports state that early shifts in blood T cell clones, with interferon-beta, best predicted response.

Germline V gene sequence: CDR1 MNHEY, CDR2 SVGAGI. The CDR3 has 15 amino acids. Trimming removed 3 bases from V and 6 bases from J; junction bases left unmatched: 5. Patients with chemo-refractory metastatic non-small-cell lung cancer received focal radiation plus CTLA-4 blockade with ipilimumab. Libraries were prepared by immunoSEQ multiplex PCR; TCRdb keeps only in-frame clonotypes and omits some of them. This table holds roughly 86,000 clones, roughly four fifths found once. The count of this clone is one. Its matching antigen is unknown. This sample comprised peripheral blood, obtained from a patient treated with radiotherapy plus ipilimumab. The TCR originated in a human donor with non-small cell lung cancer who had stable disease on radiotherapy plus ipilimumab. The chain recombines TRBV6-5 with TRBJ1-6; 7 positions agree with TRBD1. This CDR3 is CASSYTTGSNSPLHF. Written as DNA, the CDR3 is TGTGCCAGCAGTTATACGACAGGGTCTAATTCACCCCTCCACTTT.